A selection of T cell receptor beta chains follows, all from one sample in a study of cytomegalovirus exposure and HLA in healthy donors. Clones were sequenced by immunoSEQ multiplex PCR, and TCRdb holds only the in-frame ones, with some missing. The data contain about 120,000 clones, around 80% of them singletons. The sequenced material came from PBMCs. The receptor source for this set is a man aged 45 to 65 in good health and CMV-seronegative. CDR3s include the opening cysteine and the closing phenylalanine or tryptophan. A D gene is named only where the DNA matches it firmly. Not all rows give a size; the values are once, few, many and, for expanded clones, a class.

>TRBD2|TRBV27|TRBJ2-7|-
TGTGCCAGCAGTTTACGGCTAGCGGGTTACGAGCAGTACTTC
CASSLRLAGYEQYF
>TRBD1|TRBV6-4|TRBJ1-3|-
TGTGCCAGCAGGACTCCAGGGGGCTGCGCGGAAAACACCATATATTTT
CASRTPGGCAENTIYF
>-|TRBV11-2|TRBJ1-2|-
TGTGCCAGCAGTTTCCGGAGGGGACTCACCTATGGCTACACCTTC
CASSFRRGLTYGYTF
>-|TRBV7-2|TRBJ2-7|-
TGTGCCAGCAGCTTTGGGGGCCTTGGGGGATCCGACGAGCAGTACTTC
CASSFGGLGGSDEQYF
>TRBD1|TRBV7-2|TRBJ1-5|-
TGTGCCAGCAGTCCACAGGGGGAATCTCATAGCAATCAGCCCCAGCATTTT
CASSPQGESHSNQPQHF
>-|TRBV7-2|TRBJ2-3|-
TGTGCCACGGAGTCGCGGTTCACAGATACGCAGTATTTT
CATESRFTDTQYF
>-|TRBV19|TRBJ1-1|-
TGTGCCAGTAGTATGAGGCAGACTGAAGCTTTCTTT
CASSMRQTEAFF
>-|TRBV9|TRBJ1-5|-
TGTGCCAGCAGCAGTACGGGGGGCAATCAGCCCCAGCATTTT
CASSSTGGNQPQHF
>-|TRBV27|TRBJ2-7|-
TGTGCCAGCAGTCTAGGGGCCAGCTGCGAGCAGTACTTC
CASSLGASCEQYF
>TRBD2|TRBV6-5|TRBJ2-2|-
TGTGCCAGCAGTTATGCGGGGGGGGGTAACGGGGAGCTGTTTTTT
CASSYAGGGNGELFF
>TRBD1|TRBV11-1|TRBJ1-4|-
TGTGCCAGCAGCTTCCCAGGGGGCAGTACGGATGAAAAACTGTTTTTT
CASSFPGGSTDEKLFF
>-|TRBV1|TRBJ2-5|-
TGCACCAGCAGCCTGCGACGGAGACAGGGTGGAGAGACCCAGTACTTC
CTSSLRRRQGGETQYF
>-|TRBV2|TRBJ2-7|-
TGTGCCAGCAGTCGAGACTTTTCCTACGAGCAGTACTTC
CASSRDFSYEQYF
>-|TRBV7-6|TRBJ2-1|-
TGTGCCAGCAGCCAGGGACAAGGGGAATACAATGAGCAGTTCTTC
CASSQGQGEYNEQFF
>-|TRBV4-1|TRBJ2-3|-
TGCGCCAGCAGCCAATCAGTTCCTAGCACAGATACGCAGTATTTT
CASSQSVPSTDTQYF
>TRBD1|TRBV29-1|TRBJ1-1|-
TGCAGCGCACGGACAGGGATGAACACTGAAGCTTTCTTT
CSARTGMNTEAFF
>-|TRBV7-3|TRBJ2-1|-
TGTGCCAGCAGCTTAGGGGGGTCTGCGAGTGAGCAGTTCTTC
CASSLGGSASEQFF
>TRBD2|TRBV9|TRBJ2-1|-
TGTGCCAGCAGCGAATGGCGGGAGGGCTACAATGAGCAGTTCTTC
CASSEWREGYNEQFF
>-|TRBV6-6|TRBJ1-6|-
TGTGCCGGAAGACCTGGGACACCTTATAATTCACCCCTCCACTTT
CAGRPGTPYNSPLHF
>TRBD1|TRBV19|TRBJ2-7|-
TGTGCCAGTAGTGTGTCTTCAGGGGGTGGTGGCTCCTACGAGCAGTACTTC
CASSVSSGGGGSYEQYF
>-|TRBV6-6|TRBJ1-5|-
TGTGCCAGCACCCAAGGTAGCTATCAGCCCCAGCATTTT
CASTQGSYQPQHF
>TRBD2|TRBV9|TRBJ2-1|-
TGTGCCAGCAGCGTACAACTAGCGGGAGGGCCTGCAGATGAGCAGTTCTTC
CASSVQLAGGPADEQFF
>-|TRBV30|TRBJ2-5|-
TGTGCCTCCATGGGGAGAGAGACCCAGTACTTC
CASMGRETQYF
>TRBD1|TRBV19|TRBJ1-2|few
TGTGCCAGTAGTAAAACCGGGACAGGGCGGAGCTATGGCTACACCTTC
CASSKTGTGRSYGYTF
>-|TRBV19|TRBJ1-1|-
TGTGCCAGTAGTCCAAACCCACAGGGACGAGACACTGAAGCTTTCTTT
CASSPNPQGRDTEAFF
>-|TRBV5-1|TRBJ1-3|-
TGCGCCAGCAGATATGGAAACACCATATATTTT
CASRYGNTIYF
>TRBD2|TRBV28|TRBJ2-1|-
TGTGCCAGCGGGCCCCGAGCGGGGGGGCGTGGTGAGCAGTTCTTC
CASGPRAGGRGEQFF
>-|TRBV27|TRBJ1-2|-
TGTGCCAGCAGTTTACTCCCGACAGGTTATGGCTACACCTTC
CASSLLPTGYGYTF
>TRBD1|TRBV29-1|TRBJ1-2|-
TGCAGCGTATGGGACAGGAGTACTTATGGCTACACCTTC
CSVWDRSTYGYTF
>-|TRBV7-2|TRBJ1-2|-
TGTGCCAGCAGAACGAAGGGGGTTTTTGACTATGGCTACACCTTC
CASRTKGVFDYGYTF
>-|TRBV2|TRBJ1-2|-
TGTGCCAGCATGCTGTCGGACTATGGCTACACCTTC
CASMLSDYGYTF
>TRBD2|TRBV9|TRBJ2-7|once
TGTGCCAGCAGCGTAGCTAGCGGGGGGGCGGGCGAGCAGTACTTC
CASSVASGGAGEQYF